A single sample is the source of the 31 T cell receptor beta chains below, sequenced in a study of long-term antiretroviral therapy in people with HIV (dated by TCRdb to 2022 to 2024). The immunoSEQ hsTCRB v3.0 assay was used at survey level resolution for TRB variable region sequencing. TCRdb holds this immuneACCESS table with in-frame rearrangements only. Some clones are missing; in checked studies, unresolved V genes explain under half, and the rest has no known cause. Here the sample has roughly 29,000 clones; 95% occur a single time. The top ten clones comprise over 3% of the sample. Sequences were derived from unsorted PBMCs, sampled 5.3 years after starting antiretroviral therapy. The receptor set was obtained from a man aged 50 to 60 with HIV.

This sequence joins TRBV2 and TRBJ2-1; TRBD2 aligns across 12 bases. V lost 3 bases and J lost 8; bases outside the gene matches: 5. The CDR3 runs 15 residues. CDR1 is SNHLY and CDR2 is FYNNEI in the germline V gene. The DNA for the CDR3 is TGTGCCAGCAGTGACCTAGCGGGGGGGCCCCATGAGCAGTTCTTC. It specifies CASSDLAGGPHEQFF.

The chain couples TRBV18 to TRBJ2-7; 7 bases match TRBD2. CDR1 is KGHSH and CDR2 is LQKENI in the germline V gene. The CDR3 covers 13 residues. The J segment lost 5 bases and the V segment lost 4 bases, leaving 5 bases of the junction unmatched. The CDR3 region has the DNA TGTGCCAGCTCACGGGCGGCGGGGGACGAGCAGTACTTC. Residues: CASSRAAGDEQYF.

The chain couples TRBV6-5 to TRBJ2-6; D is undetermined. V lost 0 bases and J 0 bases, leaving 6 bases between the germline ends. Germline assignment: CDR1 MNHEY and CDR2 SVGAGI. The CDR3 totals 16 residues. This chain's CDR3 is CASSYSSYSGANVLTF. The CDR3 DNA sequence: TGTGCCAGCAGTTACTCTTCTTACTCTGGGGCCAACGTCCTGACTTTC.

This clone appeared a single time. The rearrangement links TRBV4-2 to TRBJ2-2; D is undetermined. This CDR3 has 14 residues. Germline values: CDR1 LGHNA, CDR2 YNFKEQ. V was trimmed by 0 bases and J by 6 bases, leaving 8 bases between them. CDR3 residues: CASSQELGSGELFF. The DNA of the CDR3 is TGTGCCAGCAGCCAAGAGTTGGGGTCCGGGGAGCTGTTTTTT.

Notes on this clone: One end of the junction fails to match germline, which may point to a read error. The chain joins TRBV29-1 to TRBJ1-2; D might be TRBD1 (6 bases). This CDR3 contains 13 residues. CDR1 SQVTM and CDR2 ANQGSEA come from the germline V gene. The CDR3 protein is CSVEGGGSYGYTF. CDR3 nucleotides: TGCAGCGTGGAAGGGGGGGGCAGCTATGGCTACACCTTC.

V is TRBV4-1 and J is TRBJ2-3; 8 bases fit TRBD1. The V gene end was trimmed by 6 bases and the J gene end by 4 bases; junction bases not matched to a gene: 9. CDR3 length: 15 amino acids. Germline CDR1 MGHRA, CDR2 YSYEKL. The CDR3 DNA reads TGCGCCAGCAGTCAGCCGGACAGGGAGGCAGATACGCAGTATTTT. Protein sequence: CASSQPDREADTQYF.

V usage is TRBV27 and J usage is TRBJ2-7; TRBD1 agrees at 8 bases. V shed 2 bases and J 3 bases; nucleotides not matched to a gene: 12. Germline CDR1 is MNHEY and CDR2 is SMNVEV (reference sequence). The CDR3 has 17 residues. The CDR3 region is CASSLKSLGQGFYEQYF. CDR3 nucleotides: TGTGCCAGCAGTTTAAAGAGTTTAGGACAGGGCTTCTACGAGCAGTACTTC.

This chain uses TRBV2 with TRBJ1-3; 8 bases match TRBD1. Germline V gives CDR1 SNHLY, CDR2 FYNNEI. The J segment lost 3 bases and the V segment lost 3 bases, leaving 4 bases of the junction unmatched. This CDR3 has 15 residues. The CDR3 loop is CASSDDRGYGNTIYF. The CDR3 DNA sequence: TGTGCCAGCAGTGATGACAGGGGCTATGGAAACACCATATATTTT.

J is TRBJ1-4 and V is TRBV18, with TRBD1 identical over 9 bases. Germline V gives CDR1 KGHSH, CDR2 LQKENI. The CDR3 contains 15 residues. The J segment lost 6 bases and the V segment lost 4 bases, leaving 6 bases of the junction unmatched. The CDR3 DNA reads TGTGCCAGCTCACTGCCGACAGGGGGAGATGAAAAACTGTTTTTT. Its protein is CASSLPTGGDEKLFF.

The chain has TRBV7-3 and TRBJ2-7; 9 positions match TRBD2. V was pared by 2 bases and J by 6 bases, with 5 bases of the junction left unmatched. CDR3 length: 14 amino acids. Germline V gives CDR1 SGHTA, CDR2 FQGTGA. As DNA, the CDR3 is TGTGCCAGCAGCTTAGGGCTAGCGGGGTCCGAGCAGTACTTC. It yields the protein CASSLGLAGSEQYF.

The rearrangement uses TRBV6-1 and TRBJ2-7, with D perhaps matching TRBD1 (5 bases). Per the germline V gene, CDR1 is MNHNS and CDR2 is SASEGT. The CDR3 contains 15 residues. V was trimmed by 0 bases and J by 5 bases, leaving 14 bases between them. Written as DNA, the CDR3 is TGTGCCAGCAGTGAAGCGCATGGGGCCTCTAACGAGCAGTACTTC. Protein: CASSEAHGASNEQYF.

V and J are TRBV25-1 and TRBJ1-2, with D maybe TRBD1 (5 bases). The CDR3 consists of 14 residues. Germline V gene sequence: CDR1 MGHDK, CDR2 SYGVNS. V was shortened by 0 bases and J by 6 bases, with 11 bases between the two germline ends. CDR3 loop: CASSEYPGSHGYTF. Written as DNA, the CDR3 is TGTGCCAGCAGTGAATACCCAGGGTCACATGGCTACACCTTC.

The chain has TRBV6-1 and TRBJ2-7; D unresolved. Trimming took off 1 base at V and 2 bases at J, with 6 bases between the two ends. Per germline, CDR1 MNHNS and CDR2 SASEGT. This CDR3 has 13 amino acids. The CDR3 DNA reads as TGTGCCAGCAGTGAAGGGACGGCCTACGAGCAGTACTTC. Translation: CASSEGTAYEQYF.

Only one count was recorded for this clone. CDR3 sequence (DNA): TGTGCCAGCATGCCTAGCGGAGAAGAGACCCAGTACTTC. It yields the protein CASMPSGEETQYF. The chain carries TRBV6-1 and TRBJ2-5, with 7 bases that match TRBD2. The J segment lost 3 bases and the V segment lost 7 bases, leaving 5 bases of the junction unmatched. Germline V gene sequence: CDR1 MNHNS, CDR2 SASEGT. The CDR3 runs to 13 residues.

The chain employs TRBV4-1 and TRBJ2-6, with D possibly matching TRBD1 (5 bases). The CDR3 runs to 15 residues. Per the germline V gene, CDR1 is MGHRA and CDR2 is YSYEKL. V shed 2 bases and J shed 0 bases, with 5 bases lying between them. This CDR3 reads CASSQTGSGANVLTF. In DNA form, the CDR3 reads TGCGCCAGCAGCCAAACAGGCTCTGGGGCCAACGTCCTGACTTTC.

This chain connects TRBV30 to TRBJ1-2; tentative D call: TRBD1 (6 bases). Germline V gene sequence: CDR1 GTSNPN, CDR2 SVGIG (reference sequence). Trimming stripped 5 bases from V and 4 bases from J, with 14 bases between. This CDR3 spans 13 amino acids. This CDR3 is CAWRPQGSYGYTF. In nucleotides, the CDR3 is TGTGCCTGGCGTCCACAGGGCAGCTATGGCTACACCTTC.

The genes are TRBV2 and TRBJ1-6; D may be TRBD1 (5 bases). Germline CDR1 reads SNHLY; CDR2 reads FYNNEI. Trimming took 6 bases from V and 4 from J, leaving 13 bases between them. This CDR3 is built from 15 residues. The chain's CDR3 is CASRTSTAYNSPLHF. The CDR3 region has the DNA TGTGCCAGCAGAACATCGACAGCGTATAATTCACCCCTCCACTTT.

The chain couples TRBV30 to TRBJ1-3; no clear D. Between the trimmed V and J ends, which lost 2 bases and 4 bases, there was a span of 3 bases. The CDR3 contains 11 residues. The V gene's germline CDR1 is GTSNPN and CDR2 SVGIG (reference sequence). The CDR3 sequence: CAWSKGNTIYF. As DNA, the CDR3 is TGTGCCTGGAGTAAGGGAAACACCATATATTTT.

CDR3 loop: CAISESPSGNTIYF. Here the CDR3 DNA reads TGTGCCATCAGTGAGTCGCCCTCTGGAAACACCATATATTTT. The V call is TRBV10-3, the J call TRBJ1-3; D not certain. The CDR3 is 14 amino acids. CDR1 is ENHRY, CDR2 SYGVKD, per germline. The germline V and J ends were trimmed by 0 bases and 0 bases, with 3 bases remaining between them.

The CDR3, as DNA: TGCGCCAGCAGCTTCGGGCAGGGTGCTAATCAGCCCCAGCATTTT. This sequence encodes CASSFGQGANQPQHF. V gene TRBV5-1 combines with J gene TRBJ1-5; D perhaps matches TRBD1 (5 bases). The CDR3 has 15 residues. CDR1 SGHRS and CDR2 YFSETQ come from the germline V gene. V lost 2 bases, J lost 4 bases, and 13 bases lay in between.

Remarks on this clone: The CDR3 does not close with the conserved phenylalanine or tryptophan, likely indicating a read error. This chain connects TRBV7-2 to TRBJ1-1; possibly TRBD1 for D (6 bases). CDR3 length equals 16 residues. V was clipped by 5 bases and J by 0 bases, with 16 bases between them. CDR1 and CDR2 from the germline V gene are SGHTA and FQGNSA. The CDR3 spells CASSRTTGRMNTEAFL. The CDR3 DNA reads TGTGCCAGCAGCCGCACCACAGGGAGGATGAACACTGAAGCTTTCCTT.

This sequence joins TRBV28 and TRBJ1-1; no reliable D call. The length of the CDR3 is 14 residues. Germline CDR1 is MDHEN and CDR2 is SYDVKM. Trimming removed 3 bases at V and 1 base at J, with 9 bases between. The CDR3 nucleotides read TGTGCCAGCAGTTTCGACGCCAGGAACACTGAAGCTTTCTTT. Its protein product is CASSFDARNTEAFF.

V is TRBV7-6 and J is TRBJ2-3; D unresolved. Trimming left V 5 bases short and J 0 bases short, with 15 bases between. CDR1 and CDR2 (germline): SGHVS, FNYEAQ. The length of the CDR3 is 16 residues. The CDR3 region has the DNA TGTGCCAGCAGCCCGGGCTCTACGACTAGCACAGATACGCAGTATTTT. It codes for CASSPGSTTSTDTQYF.

Of note for this clone: The sample has other DNA sequences that encode this CDR3 too. The chain has TRBV28 and TRBJ1-2; D not resolved. This CDR3 is 14 amino acids long. Germline V gene data show CDR1 as MDHEN and CDR2 as SYDVKM. The germline V and J ends were trimmed by 2 bases and 2 bases, with 9 bases remaining between them. The DNA of the CDR3 is TGTGCCAGCAGTTTACACGCGGGGAACTATGGCTACACCTTC. It codes for CASSLHAGNYGYTF.

The chain couples TRBV27 to TRBJ2-4; the D is unclear. The CDR3 totals 14 residues. Germline assignment: CDR1 MNHEY and CDR2 SMNVEV (reference sequence). V was cut by 3 bases and J by 1 base, with 7 bases left in between. This CDR3 is CASSFGSAKNIQYF. The CDR3 nucleotides are TGTGCCAGCAGTTTTGGTTCGGCCAAAAACATTCAGTACTTC.

This rearrangement joins TRBV19 to TRBJ1-6; TRBD1 matches 7 bases. With 9 bases clipped from V and 7 bases from J, the junction kept 9 bases outside the gene matches. The germline V gene encodes CDR1 LNHDA and CDR2 SQIVND (reference sequence). CDR3 length: 14 residues. DNA of the CDR3: TGTGCCAGCTCCGGACAGGCCTTGAATTCACCCCTCCACTTT. It yields the protein CASSGQALNSPLHF.

The CDR3 here is CASRRQQGQGANEQFF. The CDR3 nucleotides read TGTGCCAGCAGACGGCAACAGGGACAGGGGGCCAATGAGCAGTTCTTC. The V gene is TRBV28, the J gene TRBJ2-1; 12 bases align to TRBD1. The CDR3 length is 16 residues. Germline V lookup: CDR1 MDHEN, CDR2 SYDVKM. V shed 6 bases and J 6 bases; nucleotides not matched to a gene: 9.

The genes are TRBV11-2 and TRBJ2-2; no clear D gene. The CDR3 covers 16 residues. The germline V gene has CDR1 SGHAT and CDR2 FQNNGV. V lost 1 base, J lost 4 bases, and 13 bases lay in between. The CDR3 coding sequence is TGTGCCAGCAGCTTAGTGGTCACCCCGAGCACCGGGGAGCTGTTTTTT. Amino acid sequence: CASSLVVTPSTGELFF. Looking up the rest from reference TRBV11-2 and TRBJ2-2 gives the full variable domain: EAGVAQSPRYKIIEKRQSVAFWCNPISGHATLYWYQQILGQGPKLLIQFQNNGVVDDSQLPKDRFSAERLKGVDSTLKIQPAKLEDSAVYLCASSLVVTPSTGELFFGEGSRLTVL.

This chain links TRBV7-9 with TRBJ1-2, with TRBD1 matching over 8 bases. CDR3 length: 15 amino acids. Germline CDR1 SEHNR, CDR2 FQNEAQ (reference sequence). V shed 5 bases and J 3 bases; nucleotides not matched to a gene: 8. This chain's CDR3 is CASSRFRGQDYGYTF. The CDR3 coding sequence is TGTGCCAGCAGCCGATTCAGGGGGCAAGACTATGGCTACACCTTC.

The chain couples TRBV19 to TRBJ1-2; no clear D. CDR1 is LNHDA, CDR2 SQIVND, per germline (reference sequence). V lost 7 bases, J lost 5 bases, and 14 bases lay in between. This CDR3 comprises 13 residues. The CDR3 DNA follows: TGTGCCAGTACCCCGGATCTCACTTATGGCTACACCTTC. Its protein is CASTPDLTYGYTF.

CDR3 coding DNA: TGTGCCATCAGTCCCTCAGATCAGCCCCAGCATTTT. The encoded protein is CAISPSDQPQHF. The chain couples TRBV10-3 to TRBJ1-5; unclear D gene. The V end lost 5 bases, the J end lost 5 bases, and 7 bases lay between the germline ends. The germline V gene has CDR1 ENHRY and CDR2 SYGVKD. The CDR3 covers 12 residues.